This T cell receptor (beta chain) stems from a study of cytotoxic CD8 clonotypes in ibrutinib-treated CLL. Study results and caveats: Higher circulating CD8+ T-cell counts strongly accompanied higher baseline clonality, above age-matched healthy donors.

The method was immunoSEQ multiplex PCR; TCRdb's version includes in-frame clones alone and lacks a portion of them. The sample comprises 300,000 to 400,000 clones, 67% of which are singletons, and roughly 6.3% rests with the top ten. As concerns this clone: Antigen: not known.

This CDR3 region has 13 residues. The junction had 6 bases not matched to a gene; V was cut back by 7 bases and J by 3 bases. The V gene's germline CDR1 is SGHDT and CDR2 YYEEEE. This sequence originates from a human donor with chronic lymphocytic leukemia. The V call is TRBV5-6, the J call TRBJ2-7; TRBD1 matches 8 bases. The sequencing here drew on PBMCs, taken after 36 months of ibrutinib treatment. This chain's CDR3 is CASGRTGSYEQYF. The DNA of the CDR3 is TGTGCCAGCGGACGGACAGGGAGCTACGAGCAGTACTTC.